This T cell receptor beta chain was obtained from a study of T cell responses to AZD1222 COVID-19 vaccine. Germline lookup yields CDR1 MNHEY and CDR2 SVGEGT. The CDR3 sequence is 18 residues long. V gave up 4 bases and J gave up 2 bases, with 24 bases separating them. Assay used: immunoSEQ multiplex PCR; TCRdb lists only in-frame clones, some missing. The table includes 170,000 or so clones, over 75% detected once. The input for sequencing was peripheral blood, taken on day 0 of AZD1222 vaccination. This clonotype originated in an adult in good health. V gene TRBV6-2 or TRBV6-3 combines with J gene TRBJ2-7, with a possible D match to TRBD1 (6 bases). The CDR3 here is CASSWSPGHPRSAYEQYF. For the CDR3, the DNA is TGTGCCAGCAGTTGGTCGCCGGGACACCCCAGATCTGCCTACGAGCAGTACTTC.